A single sample gave rise to the 6 T cell receptor beta chains below, sequenced in a study of blood T cell repertoires in COVID-19. Libraries were prepared by immunoSEQ multiplex PCR; TCRdb keeps only in-frame clonotypes and omits some of them. The sample has fewer than 250,000 clones, under 90% seen once. Material: peripheral blood. These TCRs come from a man aged 30 to 45 with active or convalescent COVID-19.

This sequence joins TRBV4-1 and TRBJ2-3, with 14 positions matching TRBD2. Germline V gene lookup returns CDR1 MGHRA and CDR2 YSYEKL. The trim removed 1 base at V and 2 bases at J, leaving 5 bases unmatched. This CDR3 contains 18 residues. CDR3 sequence reads: CASSQALTSGGATDTQYF. CDR3 sequence (DNA): TGCGCCAGCAGCCAAGCATTGACTAGCGGGGGGGCCACAGATACGCAGTATTTT.

The chain joins TRBV19 to TRBJ2-7; TRBD1 agrees at 12 bases. The CDR3 length is 15 residues. Germline CDR1 is LNHDA and CDR2 is SQIVND (reference sequence). V lost 5 bases and J lost 4; bases outside the gene matches: 6. This CDR3 reads CASSFSGQGAYEQYF. CDR3 coding DNA: TGTGCCAGTAGTTTCTCGGGACAGGGGGCGTACGAGCAGTACTTC.

The chain carries TRBV28 and TRBJ1-5; 10 nucleotides align to TRBD1. With 7 bases clipped from V and 5 bases from J, the junction kept 8 bases outside the gene matches. The CDR3 is 15 amino acids. The germline gives CDR1 MDHEN, CDR2 SYDVKM. CDR3 in amino acids: CASTDRGRFDQPQHF. In DNA, the CDR3 is TGTGCCAGCACAGACAGGGGGCGGTTCGATCAGCCCCAGCATTTT.

The chain links TRBV4-3 to TRBJ2-1; TRBD1 matches at 7 bases. CDR1 LGHNA and CDR2 YSLEER come from the germline V gene. The trim removed 4 bases at V and 5 bases at J, leaving 14 bases unmatched. The CDR3 has 17 amino acids. CDR3 coding DNA: TGCGCCAGCAGCCGCGCAATACAGGGGTCTTCGGACAATGAGCAGTTCTTC. Its translation is CASSRAIQGSSDNEQFF.

For the CDR3, the DNA is TGTGCCAGCAGGTCCTCCGGGACAGGGGCCGGGGAGCTGTTTTTT. Protein sequence: CASRSSGTGAGELFF. This rearrangement joins TRBV7-2 to TRBJ2-2, with 10 bases fitting TRBD1. V was pared by 6 bases and J by 6 bases, with 7 bases of the junction left unmatched. CDR1 and CDR2 (germline): SGHTA, FQGNSA. CDR3 length: 15 residues.

The V gene is TRBV5-1, the J gene TRBJ1-2; D is undetermined. The V gene's germline CDR1 is SGHRS and CDR2 YFSETQ. V dropped 3 bases and J dropped 7 bases, with 13 bases sitting between them. The CDR3 sequence is 13 residues long. CDR3 protein: CASSSIGFLGYTF. The CDR3 DNA sequence: TGCGCCAGCAGCTCAATCGGTTTCCTTGGCTACACCTTC.